One and the same sample provided the 5 T cell receptor beta chains below, sequenced in a study of cytomegalovirus exposure and HLA in healthy donors. The PCR contained 60 Vbeta and 13 Jbeta primers. Libraries were prepared by immunoSEQ multiplex PCR; TCRdb keeps only in-frame clonotypes and omits some of them. The sample gives 130,000 or so clones, nearly 80% of which show up once; roughly 1.1% is in the top ten. The sequenced sample consisted of PBMCs. The receptors come from a male donor in good health and CMV-seronegative.

The chain links TRBV29-1 to TRBJ1-2; possibly TRBD1 for D (6 bases). The V gene's germline CDR1 is SQVTM and CDR2 ANQGSEA. Trimming cost V 6 bases and J 3 bases, with 11 bases left between them. The CDR3 totals 12 residues. CDR3 in DNA: TGCAGCGTAGTCAGGGGAGACTATGGCTACACCTTC. It codes for CSVVRGDYGYTF.

As for this clone: The germline gene is not matched at one end of the junction; a read error may be the cause. The V and J genes are TRBV7-9 and TRBJ1-1; D may be TRBD1 (6 bases). Germline CDR1 SEHNR, CDR2 FQNEAQ (reference sequence). This CDR3 has 16 residues. The chain's CDR3 is CSSSSRTAMGPTEAFF. The CDR3 DNA is TGTTCCAGCAGCTCTAGGACAGCGATGGGCCCGACTGAAGCTTTCTTT. The full variable domain, in which reference TRBV7-9 and TRBJ1-1 provide the parts outside the CDR3, is DTGVSQNPRHKITKRGQNVTFRCDPISEHNRLYWYRQTLGQGPEFLTYFQNEAQLEKSRLLSDRFSAERPKGSFSTLEIQRTEQGDSAMYLCSSSSRTAMGPTEAFFGQGTRLTVV.

The chain has TRBV21-1 and TRBJ1-2; the listed D gene, TRBD1, was not tested against the DNA. TRBV21-1 is a recognized pseudogene. The CDR3 sequence is 17 residues long. The CDR3 sequence: CASSMGQGAEPNYGYTF. The CDR3 region has the DNA TGTGCCAGCAGCATGGGACAGGGGGCCGAACCTAACTATGGCTACACCTTC.

The chain links TRBV30 to TRBJ1-5; tentatively, D is TRBD1 (5 bases). Germline V lookup: CDR1 GTSNPN, CDR2 SVGIG (reference sequence). The CDR3 loop spans 14 amino acids. V shed 4 bases and J shed 2 bases, with 12 bases lying between them. CDR3 nucleotides: TGTGCCTGGAATCTCCAGGGTGGCAATCAGCCCCAGCATTTT. Amino acid sequence: CAWNLQGGNQPQHF.

This sequence joins TRBV6-5 and TRBJ1-1; the D gene is possibly TRBD1 (5 bases). The ends were cut back, 5 bases at V and 0 bases at J, with 10 bases in the middle. Germline V lookup: CDR1 MNHEY, CDR2 SVGAGI. The CDR3 consists of 14 residues. CDR3 DNA sequence: TGTGCCAGCAGTCGGGACTTTATGAACACTGAAGCTTTCTTT. Protein: CASSRDFMNTEAFF.